This paragraph reports one T cell receptor beta chain. Its target is not known. Distinct nucleotide sequences in the sample also encode this CDR3. The data stem from a study of cytomegalovirus exposure and HLA in healthy donors. Study-level results: Later analysis placed DRB1 highest and HLA-C lowest in TCR association rates, which differed by HLA locus.

It was with 60 Vbeta and 13 Jbeta primers that the PCR ran. Produced via immunoSEQ multiplex PCR; TCRdb's table is partial and in-frame only. Of 130,000 or so clones in the sample, over 75% were seen once. V was shortened by 0 bases and J by 0 bases, with 10 bases between the two germline ends. This CDR3 has 16 residues. From germline, CDR1 is SGHRS and CDR2 YFSETQ. This TCR was recovered from a woman aged 40-49 years in good health and CMV-seronegative. The sample consisted of PBMCs. The chain employs TRBV5-1 and TRBJ2-1, with D possibly being TRBD1 (5 bases). DNA of the CDR3: TGCGCCAGCAGCTTGGGAGGACAACCCTCCTACAATGAGCAGTTCTTC. It is translated as CASSLGGQPSYNEQFF.